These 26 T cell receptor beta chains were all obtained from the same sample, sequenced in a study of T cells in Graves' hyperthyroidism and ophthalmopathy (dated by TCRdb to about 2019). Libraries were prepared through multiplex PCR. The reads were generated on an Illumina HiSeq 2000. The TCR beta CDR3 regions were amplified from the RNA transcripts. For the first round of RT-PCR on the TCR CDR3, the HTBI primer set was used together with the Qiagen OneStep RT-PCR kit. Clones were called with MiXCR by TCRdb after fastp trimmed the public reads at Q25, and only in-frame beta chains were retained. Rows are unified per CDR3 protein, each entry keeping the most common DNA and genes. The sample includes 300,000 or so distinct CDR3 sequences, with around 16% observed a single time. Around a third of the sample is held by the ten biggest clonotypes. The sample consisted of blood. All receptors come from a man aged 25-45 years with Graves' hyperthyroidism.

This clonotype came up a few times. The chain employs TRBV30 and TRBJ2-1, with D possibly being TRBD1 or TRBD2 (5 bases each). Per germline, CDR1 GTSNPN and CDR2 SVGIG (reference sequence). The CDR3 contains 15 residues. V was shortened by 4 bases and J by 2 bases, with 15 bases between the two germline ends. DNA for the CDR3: TGTGCCTGGACTTATGGGACGGCAGCCTACAATGAGCAGTTCTTC. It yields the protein CAWTYGTAAYNEQFF.

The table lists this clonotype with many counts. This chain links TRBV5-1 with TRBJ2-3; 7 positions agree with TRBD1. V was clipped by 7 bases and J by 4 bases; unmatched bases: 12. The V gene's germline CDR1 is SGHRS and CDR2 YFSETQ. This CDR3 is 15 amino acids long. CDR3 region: CASGQGQVRPDTQYF. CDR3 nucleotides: TGCGCCAGCGGACAAGGACAGGTACGGCCAGATACGCAGTATTTT.

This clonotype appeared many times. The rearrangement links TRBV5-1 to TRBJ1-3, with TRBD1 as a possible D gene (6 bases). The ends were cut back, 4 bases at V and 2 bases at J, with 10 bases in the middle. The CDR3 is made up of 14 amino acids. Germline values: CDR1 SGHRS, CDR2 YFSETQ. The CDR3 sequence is CASSRTETGNTIYF. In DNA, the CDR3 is TGCGCCAGCAGCCGGACAGAAACTGGAAACACCATATATTTT.

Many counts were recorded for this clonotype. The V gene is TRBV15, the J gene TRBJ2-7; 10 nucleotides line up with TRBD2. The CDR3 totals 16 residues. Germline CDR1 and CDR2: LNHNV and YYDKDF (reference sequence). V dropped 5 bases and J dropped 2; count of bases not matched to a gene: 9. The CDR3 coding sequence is TGTGCCACCAGCGACGGGACTAGCGTACCACCCTACGAGCAGTACTTC. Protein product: CATSDGTSVPPYEQYF.

Written as DNA, the CDR3 is TGTGCCACCAGCAGAGGTGGTTGGCCTAGTTCCTACGAGCAGTACTTC. Translation: CATSRGGWPSSYEQYF. This chain joins TRBV15 and TRBJ2-7; D call uncertain. Germline V gene lookup returns CDR1 LNHNV and CDR2 YYDKDF (reference sequence). V dropped 1 base and J dropped 1 base, with 14 bases sitting between them. The CDR3 length is 16 residues. Complete variable domain (other parts from reference TRBV15 and TRBJ2-7): DAMVIQNPRYQVTQFGKPVTLSCSQTLNHNVMYWYQQKSSQAPKLLFHYYDKDFNNEADTPDNFQSRRPNTSFCFLDIRSPGLGDTAMYLCATSRGGWPSSYEQYFGPGTRLTVT.

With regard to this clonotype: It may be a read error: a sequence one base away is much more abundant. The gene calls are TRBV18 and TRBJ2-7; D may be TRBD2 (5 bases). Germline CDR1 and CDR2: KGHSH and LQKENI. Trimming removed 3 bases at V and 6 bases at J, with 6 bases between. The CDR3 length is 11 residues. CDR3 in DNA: TGTGCCAGCTCACCCGGGGTCGAGCAGTACTTC. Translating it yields CASSPGVEQYF.

This chain's CDR3 is CASSQDGVGGRGNTIYF. The CDR3 DNA reads TGCGCCAGCAGCCAAGACGGAGTCGGAGGGAGGGGAAACACCATATATTTT. The chain is built from TRBV4-1 and TRBJ1-3; D is uncertain. The germline V and J ends were trimmed by 0 bases and 4 bases, with 16 bases remaining between them. CDR3 length: 17 amino acids. CDR1 MGHRA and CDR2 YSYEKL come from the germline V gene.

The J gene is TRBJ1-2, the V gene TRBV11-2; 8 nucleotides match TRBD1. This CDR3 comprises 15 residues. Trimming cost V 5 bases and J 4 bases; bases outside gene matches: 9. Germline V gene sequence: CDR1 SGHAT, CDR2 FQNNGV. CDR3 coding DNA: TGTGCCAGCAGCATCGGGAGAACAGGGGGCTATGGCTACACCTTC. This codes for CASSIGRTGGYGYTF.

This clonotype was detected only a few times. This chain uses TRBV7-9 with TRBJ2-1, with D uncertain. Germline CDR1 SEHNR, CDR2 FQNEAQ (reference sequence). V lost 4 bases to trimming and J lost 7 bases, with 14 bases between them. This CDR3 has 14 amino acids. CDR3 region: CASSSPDGQNEQFF. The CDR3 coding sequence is TGTGCCAGCAGCTCGCCGGACGGGCAGAATGAGCAGTTCTTC.

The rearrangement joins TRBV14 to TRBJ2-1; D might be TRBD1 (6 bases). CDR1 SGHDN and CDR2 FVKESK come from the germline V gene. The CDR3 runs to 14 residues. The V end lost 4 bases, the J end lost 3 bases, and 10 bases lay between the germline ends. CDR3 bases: TGTGCCAGCAGCCCCTACAGGGTCTACAATGAGCAGTTCTTC. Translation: CASSPYRVYNEQFF.

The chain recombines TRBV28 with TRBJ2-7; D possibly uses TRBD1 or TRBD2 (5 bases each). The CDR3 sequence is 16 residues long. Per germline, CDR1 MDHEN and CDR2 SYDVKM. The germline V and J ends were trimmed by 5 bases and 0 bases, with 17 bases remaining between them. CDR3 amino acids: CASSPPGPTSSYEQYF. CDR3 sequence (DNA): TGTGCCAGCAGTCCGCCGGGACCGACGAGCTCCTACGAGCAGTACTTC. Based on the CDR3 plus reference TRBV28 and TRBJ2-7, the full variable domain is DVKVTQSSRYLVKRTGEKVFLECVQDMDHENMFWYRQDPGLGLRLIYFSYDVKMKEKGDIPEGYSVSREKKERFSLILESASTNQTSMYLCASSPPGPTSSYEQYFGPGTRLTVT.

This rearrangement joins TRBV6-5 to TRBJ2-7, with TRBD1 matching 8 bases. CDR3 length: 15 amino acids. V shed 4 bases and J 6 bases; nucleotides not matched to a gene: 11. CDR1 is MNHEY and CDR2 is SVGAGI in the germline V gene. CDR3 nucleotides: TGTGCCAGCAGTTTACGGACAGGGTCAGGTGGCGAGCAGTACTTC. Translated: CASSLRTGSGGEQYF.

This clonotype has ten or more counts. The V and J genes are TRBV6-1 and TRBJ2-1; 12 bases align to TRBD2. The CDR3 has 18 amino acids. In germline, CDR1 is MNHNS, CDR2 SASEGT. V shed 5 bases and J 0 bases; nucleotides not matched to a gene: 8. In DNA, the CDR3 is TGTGCCAGCAGTCCGACTAGCGGGAGTTCGGGCTCCTACAATGAGCAGTTCTTC. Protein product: CASSPTSGSSGSYNEQFF.

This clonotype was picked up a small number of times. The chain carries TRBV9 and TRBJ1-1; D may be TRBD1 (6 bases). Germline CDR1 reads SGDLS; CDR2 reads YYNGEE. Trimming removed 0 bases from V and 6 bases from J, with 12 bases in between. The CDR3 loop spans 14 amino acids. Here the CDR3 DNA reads TGTGCCAGCAGCGTAGGGTTTGGGGGCTCTGAAGCTTTCTTT. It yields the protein CASSVGFGGSEAFF.

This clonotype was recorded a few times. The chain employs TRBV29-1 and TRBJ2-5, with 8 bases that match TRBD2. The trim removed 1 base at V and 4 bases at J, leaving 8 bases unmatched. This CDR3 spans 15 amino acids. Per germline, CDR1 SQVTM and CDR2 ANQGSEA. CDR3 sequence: CSVEGDAGGGETQYF. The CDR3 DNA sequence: TGCAGCGTTGAAGGGGACGCGGGAGGTGGAGAGACCCAGTACTTC.

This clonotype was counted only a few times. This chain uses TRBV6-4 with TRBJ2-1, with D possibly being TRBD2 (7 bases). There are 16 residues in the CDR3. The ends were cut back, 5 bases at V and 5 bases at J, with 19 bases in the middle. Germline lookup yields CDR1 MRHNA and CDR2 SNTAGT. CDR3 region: CASSPAVGEGDNEQFF. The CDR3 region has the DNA TGTGCCAGCAGTCCGGCTGTGGGGGAGGGGGACAATGAGCAGTTCTTC.

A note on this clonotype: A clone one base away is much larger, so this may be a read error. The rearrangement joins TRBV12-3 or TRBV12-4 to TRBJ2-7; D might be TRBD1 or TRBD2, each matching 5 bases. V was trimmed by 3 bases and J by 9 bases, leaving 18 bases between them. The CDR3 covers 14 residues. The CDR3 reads CASSLTRDLRGQYF. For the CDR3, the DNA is TGTGCCAGCAGTTTGACAAGGGACCTACGTGGGCAGTACTTC.

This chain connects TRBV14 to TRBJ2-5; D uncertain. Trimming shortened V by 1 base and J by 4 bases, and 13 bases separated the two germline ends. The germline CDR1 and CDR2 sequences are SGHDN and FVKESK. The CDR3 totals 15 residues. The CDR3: CASSQGIFASETQYF. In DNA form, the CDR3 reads TGTGCCAGCAGCCAAGGGATTTTTGCTTCAGAGACCCAGTACTTC.

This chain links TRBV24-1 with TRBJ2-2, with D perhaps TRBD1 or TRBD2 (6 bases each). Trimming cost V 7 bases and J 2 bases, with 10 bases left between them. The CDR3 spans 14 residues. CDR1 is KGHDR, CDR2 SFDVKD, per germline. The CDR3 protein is CATRQGGNTGELFF. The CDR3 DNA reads TGTGCCACCAGACAGGGAGGAAACACCGGGGAGCTGTTTTTT.

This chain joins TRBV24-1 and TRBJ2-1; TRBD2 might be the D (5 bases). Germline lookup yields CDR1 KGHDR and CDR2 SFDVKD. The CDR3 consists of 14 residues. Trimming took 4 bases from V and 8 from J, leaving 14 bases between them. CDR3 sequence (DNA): TGTGCCACCAGTGAGGCGGGCTCCTCGGATGAGCAGTTCTTC. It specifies CATSEAGSSDEQFF.

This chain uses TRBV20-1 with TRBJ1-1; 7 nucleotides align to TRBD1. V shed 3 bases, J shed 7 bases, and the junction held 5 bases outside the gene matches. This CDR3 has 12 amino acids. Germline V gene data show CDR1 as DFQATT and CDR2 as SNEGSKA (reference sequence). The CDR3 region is CSASNQGVEAFF. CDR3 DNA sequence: TGCAGTGCTAGTAACCAGGGGGTTGAAGCTTTCTTT.

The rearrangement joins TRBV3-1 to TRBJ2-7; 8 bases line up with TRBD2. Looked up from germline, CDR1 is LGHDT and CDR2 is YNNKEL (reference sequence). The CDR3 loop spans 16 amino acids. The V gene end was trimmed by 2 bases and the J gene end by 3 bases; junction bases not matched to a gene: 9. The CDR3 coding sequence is TGTGCCAGCAGCCAATTGCCACCGGGACTAGTCTACGAGCAGTACTTC. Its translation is CASSQLPPGLVYEQYF.

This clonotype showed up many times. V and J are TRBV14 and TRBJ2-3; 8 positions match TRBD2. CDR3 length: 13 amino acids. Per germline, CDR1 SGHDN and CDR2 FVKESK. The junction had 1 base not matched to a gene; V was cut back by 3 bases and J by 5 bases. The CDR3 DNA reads TGTGCCAGCAGCCAGAGCGGGGGAGATACGCAGTATTTT. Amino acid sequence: CASSQSGGDTQYF.

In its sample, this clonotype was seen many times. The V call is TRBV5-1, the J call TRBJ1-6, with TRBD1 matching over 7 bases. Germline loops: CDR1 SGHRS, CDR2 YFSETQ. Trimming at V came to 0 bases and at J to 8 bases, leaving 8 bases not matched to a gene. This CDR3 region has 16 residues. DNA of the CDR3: TGCGCCAGCAGCTTGGGGACAGGAGGACCGGATTCACCCCTCCACTTT. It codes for CASSLGTGGPDSPLHF.

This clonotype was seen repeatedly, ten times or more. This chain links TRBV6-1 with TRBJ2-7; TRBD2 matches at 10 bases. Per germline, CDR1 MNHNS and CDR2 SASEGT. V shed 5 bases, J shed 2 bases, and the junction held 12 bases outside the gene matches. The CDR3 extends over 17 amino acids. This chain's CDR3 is CASSPLSGRAAPYEQYF. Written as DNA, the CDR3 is TGTGCCAGCAGTCCCCTCAGCGGGAGGGCGGCGCCCTACGAGCAGTACTTC.

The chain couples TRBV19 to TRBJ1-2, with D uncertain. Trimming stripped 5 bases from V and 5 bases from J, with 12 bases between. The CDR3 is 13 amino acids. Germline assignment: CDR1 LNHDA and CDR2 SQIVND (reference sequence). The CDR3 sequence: CASSLTTSYGYTF. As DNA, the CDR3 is TGTGCCAGTAGTTTGACCACCTCGTATGGCTACACCTTC.